Listed below are T cell receptor beta chains from one sample, sequenced in a study of response to subunit inactivated influenza vaccine. TCRdb reprocessed the RT-PCR reads with MiXCR, giving one entry per CDR3 protein. The repertoire holds about 780,000 distinct CDR3 sequences, with about 18% as singletons. Sample: PBMCs from blood, taken approximately 5 days after vaccination. These receptors were collected from a man aged 45-65 years who received an inactivated influenza vaccine. Both conserved end residues are part of each CDR3. Each record gives: V gene, clone size, J gene, D gene, CDR3 protein, CDR3 DNA. D genes are given only for firm matches. Expanded clones are given a class, and other clones once, few, many or no size at all.

v_call: TRBV10-3; clone_size: NA; j_call: TRBJ2-2; d_call: NA; cdr3_aa: CAISEEGAYFNTGELFF; cdr3_nt: TGTGCCATCAGTGAGGAGGGAGCCTATTTCAACACCGGGGAGCTGTTTTTT
v_call: TRBV20-1; clone_size: once; j_call: TRBJ2-1; d_call: TRBD2; cdr3_aa: CSASPGGNPNEQFF; cdr3_nt: TGCAGTGCTAGCCCGGGAGGGAACCCCAATGAGCAGTTCTTC
v_call: TRBV10-3; clone_size: few; j_call: TRBJ2-2; d_call: NA; cdr3_aa: CAISESRGGGHNTGELFF; cdr3_nt: TGTGCCATCAGTGAGTCGCGAGGGGGAGGCCACAACACCGGGGAGCTGTTTTTT
v_call: TRBV7-9; clone_size: many; j_call: TRBJ2-1; d_call: NA; cdr3_aa: CATRSGYNEQFF; cdr3_nt: TGTGCCACGCGGAGCGGCTACAATGAGCAGTTCTTC
v_call: TRBV10-3; clone_size: once; j_call: TRBJ2-1; d_call: TRBD2; cdr3_aa: CAISEGLAVFDEQFF; cdr3_nt: TGTGCCATCAGTGAAGGCCTAGCGGTCTTCGATGAGCAGTTCTTC
v_call: TRBV6-2/TRBV6-3; clone_size: NA; j_call: TRBJ1-6; d_call: TRBD1; cdr3_aa: CASSYTGENSPLHF; cdr3_nt: TGTGCCAGCAGTTACACAGGGGAAAATTCACCCCTCCACTTT
v_call: TRBV4-3; clone_size: few; j_call: TRBJ1-2; d_call: TRBD1; cdr3_aa: CASSQFPGQGIYGYTF; cdr3_nt: TGCGCCAGCAGCCAGTTCCCGGGACAGGGAATCTATGGCTACACCTTC
v_call: TRBV7-3; clone_size: NA; j_call: TRBJ2-2; d_call: NA; cdr3_aa: CASSLTVTGELFF; cdr3_nt: TGTGCCAGCAGCTTAACGGTTACCGGGGAGCTGTTTTTT
v_call: TRBV4-1; clone_size: few; j_call: TRBJ2-5; d_call: NA; cdr3_aa: CASSQDWLERGMQETQYF; cdr3_nt: TGCGCCAGCAGCCAAGATTGGCTTGAGCGAGGGATGCAAGAGACCCAGTACTTC
v_call: TRBV28; clone_size: NA; j_call: TRBJ2-1; d_call: TRBD1; cdr3_aa: CASKRQGANEQFF; cdr3_nt: TGTGCCAGCAAACGTCAGGGGGCTAATGAGCAGTTCTTC
v_call: TRBV2; clone_size: NA; j_call: TRBJ2-5; d_call: NA; cdr3_aa: CASSEVRQETQYF; cdr3_nt: TGTGCCAGCAGTGAAGTCAGACAAGAGACCCAGTACTTC
v_call: TRBV28; clone_size: NA; j_call: TRBJ2-5; d_call: TRBD1; cdr3_aa: CASSADRGGSLETQYF; cdr3_nt: TGTGCCAGCAGTGCGGACAGGGGAGGCTCGCTGGAGACCCAGTACTTC
v_call: TRBV12-3/TRBV12-4; clone_size: NA; j_call: TRBJ2-7; d_call: NA; cdr3_aa: CASSLARGAHEQYF; cdr3_nt: TGTGCCAGCAGTTTGGCCAGGGGAGCCCACGAGCAGTACTTC
v_call: TRBV6-4; clone_size: NA; j_call: TRBJ2-1; d_call: TRBD2; cdr3_aa: CASSEGDGLAGGYPQFF; cdr3_nt: TGTGCCAGCAGTGAGGGAGATGGACTAGCGGGGGGGTATCCCCAGTTCTTC
v_call: TRBV12-3/TRBV12-4; clone_size: many; j_call: TRBJ2-1; d_call: NA; cdr3_aa: CASSFSGFNEQFF; cdr3_nt: TGTGCCAGCAGTTTTAGCGGCTTCAATGAGCAGTTCTTC
v_call: TRBV6-5; clone_size: NA; j_call: TRBJ2-2; d_call: NA; cdr3_aa: CASSYSIGGRTGELFF; cdr3_nt: TGTGCCAGCAGTTACTCGATTGGGGGCAGGACCGGGGAGCTGTTTTTT
v_call: TRBV12-3/TRBV12-4; clone_size: many; j_call: TRBJ1-2; d_call: NA; cdr3_aa: CASSLSGVYGYTF; cdr3_nt: TGTGCCAGCAGTTTGTCAGGTGTCTATGGCTACACCTTC
v_call: TRBV5-8; clone_size: few; j_call: TRBJ2-1; d_call: NA; cdr3_aa: CASTFSGNLYNEQFF; cdr3_nt: TGTGCCAGCACCTTTAGCGGAAACTTATACAATGAGCAGTTCTTC
v_call: TRBV5-1; clone_size: many; j_call: TRBJ2-2; d_call: NA; cdr3_aa: CASRPLGGSDTGELFF; cdr3_nt: TGCGCCAGCAGACCCCTTGGGGGCTCGGACACCGGGGAGCTGTTTTTT
v_call: TRBV4-2; clone_size: few; j_call: TRBJ1-5; d_call: NA; cdr3_aa: CASSQDLGGGSNQPQHF; cdr3_nt: TGTGCCAGCAGCCAAGATCTCGGGGGGGGGAGCAATCAGCCCCAGCATTTT
v_call: TRBV7-9; clone_size: many; j_call: TRBJ1-2; d_call: TRBD1; cdr3_aa: CASSSNRDRVDYGYTF; cdr3_nt: TGTGCCAGCAGCTCGAACCGGGACAGGGTCGACTATGGCTACACCTTC
v_call: TRBV28; clone_size: NA; j_call: TRBJ2-7; d_call: TRBD1; cdr3_aa: CASSSRTGASEQYF; cdr3_nt: TGTGCCAGCAGTTCGCGGACAGGGGCAAGCGAGCAGTACTTC
v_call: TRBV29-1; clone_size: many; j_call: TRBJ2-7; d_call: NA; cdr3_aa: CSVVRGTTTGEQYF; cdr3_nt: TGCAGCGTTGTTAGAGGGACAACTACTGGGGAGCAGTACTTC
v_call: TRBV11-2; clone_size: few; j_call: TRBJ2-2; d_call: NA; cdr3_aa: CASSLNTPGGGGELFF; cdr3_nt: TGTGCCAGCAGCTTGAACACCCCCGGAGGGGGCGGGGAGCTGTTTTTT
v_call: TRBV5-1; clone_size: NA; j_call: TRBJ2-2; d_call: NA; cdr3_aa: CASSLALQGNTGELFF; cdr3_nt: TGCGCCAGCAGCTTGGCGTTACAGGGGAACACCGGGGAGCTGTTTTTT
v_call: TRBV20-1; clone_size: few; j_call: TRBJ1-4; d_call: TRBD1; cdr3_aa: CSATGGERRTNEKLFF; cdr3_nt: TGCAGTGCTACAGGGGGCGAGAGACGTACTAATGAAAAACTGTTTTTT
v_call: TRBV29-1; clone_size: few; j_call: TRBJ2-2; d_call: NA; cdr3_aa: CSVESGLTGELFF; cdr3_nt: TGCAGCGTTGAGTCCGGCCTAACCGGGGAGCTGTTTTTT
v_call: TRBV6-2/TRBV6-3; clone_size: NA; j_call: TRBJ2-7; d_call: NA; cdr3_aa: CASTSGTPYEQYF; cdr3_nt: TGTGCCAGCACCTCCGGGACACCCTACGAGCAGTACTTC
v_call: TRBV7-2; clone_size: few; j_call: TRBJ2-7; d_call: NA; cdr3_aa: CASSFLAPDGTYEQYF; cdr3_nt: TGTGCCAGCAGCTTTCTGGCCCCGGACGGGACCTACGAGCAGTACTTC
v_call: TRBV7-8; clone_size: NA; j_call: TRBJ1-2; d_call: TRBD1; cdr3_aa: CASRQTGDGYTF; cdr3_nt: TGTGCCAGCAGACAGACAGGGGATGGCTACACCTTC
v_call: TRBV29-1; clone_size: many; j_call: TRBJ2-7; d_call: NA; cdr3_aa: CSVLQSTGYEQYF; cdr3_nt: TGCAGCGTTTTACAATCGACTGGGTACGAGCAGTACTTC
v_call: TRBV28; clone_size: NA; j_call: TRBJ2-2; d_call: TRBD1; cdr3_aa: CASRDAQGMTGELFF; cdr3_nt: TGTGCCAGCAGGGATGCACAGGGGATGACCGGGGAGCTGTTTTTT
v_call: TRBV3-1; clone_size: NA; j_call: TRBJ1-6; d_call: NA; cdr3_aa: CASSQTGRNNSPLHF; cdr3_nt: TGTGCCAGCAGCCAAACGGGCAGAAATAATTCACCCCTCCACTTT
v_call: TRBV5-1; clone_size: NA; j_call: TRBJ2-1; d_call: NA; cdr3_aa: CASSDPTGEQFF; cdr3_nt: TGCGCCAGCAGCGATCCCACGGGGGAGCAGTTCTTC
v_call: TRBV14; clone_size: few; j_call: TRBJ2-5; d_call: NA; cdr3_aa: CASSPKKIATETQYF; cdr3_nt: TGTGCCAGCAGCCCGAAAAAGATAGCGACGGAGACCCAGTACTTC
v_call: TRBV12-3/TRBV12-4; clone_size: many; j_call: TRBJ1-1; d_call: NA; cdr3_aa: CASSFSGANTEAFF; cdr3_nt: TGTGCCAGCAGTTTCTCTGGGGCAAACACTGAAGCTTTCTTT
v_call: TRBV5-1; clone_size: NA; j_call: TRBJ2-7; d_call: TRBD1; cdr3_aa: CASSLPGQGASDEQYF; cdr3_nt: TGCGCCAGCAGCTTGCCGGGACAGGGGGCATCGGACGAGCAGTACTTC
v_call: TRBV29-1; clone_size: NA; j_call: TRBJ2-3; d_call: NA; cdr3_aa: CSGDITSYNTDTQYF; cdr3_nt: TGCAGCGGGGACATCACCTCCTACAACACAGATACGCAGTATTTT
v_call: TRBV24-1; clone_size: NA; j_call: TRBJ1-2; d_call: NA; cdr3_aa: CATFSHNYGYTF; cdr3_nt: TGTGCCACCTTCTCCCACAACTATGGCTACACCTTC
v_call: TRBV12-3/TRBV12-4; clone_size: many; j_call: TRBJ2-1; d_call: NA; cdr3_aa: CASSLDGTITYNEQFF; cdr3_nt: TGTGCCAGCAGTTTAGATGGGACCATCACCTACAATGAGCAGTTCTTC
v_call: TRBV24-1; clone_size: NA; j_call: TRBJ2-1; d_call: TRBD2; cdr3_aa: CAAGTSWNEQFF; cdr3_nt: TGTGCCGCCGGGACTAGTTGGAATGAGCAGTTCTTC
v_call: TRBV27; clone_size: NA; j_call: TRBJ2-1; d_call: NA; cdr3_aa: CASSLWTDFSYNEQFF; cdr3_nt: TGTGCCAGCAGTTTGTGGACTGACTTTTCCTACAATGAGCAGTTCTTC
v_call: TRBV6-1; clone_size: few; j_call: TRBJ1-4; d_call: NA; cdr3_aa: CASKTSATNEKLFF; cdr3_nt: TGTGCCAGCAAAACTAGTGCAACTAATGAAAAACTGTTTTTT
v_call: TRBV5-1; clone_size: NA; j_call: TRBJ2-7; d_call: TRBD1; cdr3_aa: CASSYGQGNYEQYF; cdr3_nt: TGCGCCAGCAGCTATGGACAGGGAAACTACGAGCAGTACTTC
v_call: TRBV27; clone_size: NA; j_call: TRBJ2-3; d_call: TRBD2; cdr3_aa: CASSRSGGVGDTQYF; cdr3_nt: TGTGCCAGCAGCCGTAGCGGGGGGGTTGGGGATACGCAGTATTTT
v_call: TRBV12-3/TRBV12-4; clone_size: few; j_call: TRBJ1-1; d_call: NA; cdr3_aa: CASSLSEKAFF; cdr3_nt: TGTGCCAGCAGTTTGTCGGAAAAGGCTTTCTTT
v_call: TRBV6-1; clone_size: many; j_call: TRBJ1-1; d_call: NA; cdr3_aa: CASRPGLGTEAFF; cdr3_nt: TGTGCCAGCCGGCCCGGGCTGGGCACTGAAGCTTTCTTT
v_call: TRBV6-5; clone_size: few; j_call: TRBJ1-4; d_call: NA; cdr3_aa: CASSLRIASEKLFF; cdr3_nt: TGTGCCAGCAGTCTACGGATAGCCTCCGAAAAACTGTTTTTT
v_call: TRBV7-9; clone_size: many; j_call: TRBJ2-1; d_call: NA; cdr3_aa: CASSPSVGRGGNEQFF; cdr3_nt: TGTGCCAGCAGCCCAAGTGTCGGGCGGGGAGGAAATGAGCAGTTCTTC
v_call: TRBV3-1; clone_size: NA; j_call: TRBJ2-1; d_call: NA; cdr3_aa: CASSQERLSVRNEQFF; cdr3_nt: TGTGCCAGCAGCCAAGAGAGGCTTAGCGTTCGGAATGAGCAGTTCTTC
v_call: TRBV20-1; clone_size: few; j_call: TRBJ1-5; d_call: NA; cdr3_aa: CSARATGGFSNQPQHF; cdr3_nt: TGCAGTGCTAGAGCGACCGGGGGGTTTAGCAATCAGCCCCAGCATTTT
v_call: TRBV20-1; clone_size: few; j_call: TRBJ2-5; d_call: TRBD2; cdr3_aa: CSASFLAGKETQYF; cdr3_nt: TGCAGTGCTAGCTTCCTAGCGGGAAAAGAGACCCAGTACTTC
v_call: TRBV7-6; clone_size: NA; j_call: TRBJ2-1; d_call: NA; cdr3_aa: CASSSSRFYNEQFF; cdr3_nt: TGTGCCAGCAGTAGCTCTAGATTTTACAATGAGCAGTTCTTC
v_call: TRBV7-2; clone_size: NA; j_call: TRBJ2-3; d_call: NA; cdr3_aa: CASSRRVTDTQYF; cdr3_nt: TGTGCCAGCAGCCGTCGCGTGACGGATACGCAGTATTTT
v_call: TRBV7-8; clone_size: NA; j_call: TRBJ2-7; d_call: TRBD2; cdr3_aa: CASSLALAGKDYEQYF; cdr3_nt: TGTGCCAGCAGCTTAGCGCTAGCGGGAAAGGACTACGAGCAGTACTTC
v_call: TRBV7-9; clone_size: many; j_call: TRBJ2-5; d_call: NA; cdr3_aa: CASSQVLWETQYF; cdr3_nt: TGTGCCAGCAGCCAGGTGTTGTGGGAGACCCAGTACTTC
v_call: TRBV4-3; clone_size: NA; j_call: TRBJ2-3; d_call: TRBD1; cdr3_aa: CASSQGQGHTDTQYF; cdr3_nt: TGCGCCAGCAGCCAGGGACAGGGCCACACAGATACGCAGTATTTT
v_call: TRBV15; clone_size: NA; j_call: TRBJ1-1; d_call: NA; cdr3_aa: CATAIQENTEAFF; cdr3_nt: TGTGCCACCGCAATCCAGGAGAACACTGAAGCTTTCTTT
v_call: TRBV2; clone_size: NA; j_call: TRBJ1-6; d_call: NA; cdr3_aa: CASTGLNYNSPLHF; cdr3_nt: TGTGCCAGCACGGGGTTAAACTATAATTCACCCCTCCACTTT
v_call: TRBV6-1; clone_size: NA; j_call: TRBJ2-4; d_call: NA; cdr3_aa: CASSHHYIAKNIQYF; cdr3_nt: TGTGCCAGCAGCCACCACTATATAGCCAAAAACATTCAGTACTTC